The next 22 T cell receptor beta chains were all read from a single sample in a study of T cells in Graves' hyperthyroidism and ophthalmopathy. Regions amplified from RNA transcripts were the TCR beta CDR3 regions. TCR CDR3 regions were first amplified by RT-PCR with HTBI primers. TCRdb ran MiXCR on the multiplex PCR reads and lists one entry per CDR3 protein. The sample has about 160,000 distinct CDR3 sequences; around 8.9% are singletons. Sequencing used blood. These receptors were obtained from a woman between 18 and 29 years old with Graves' hyperthyroidism that later progressed to Graves' ophthalmopathy.

This clonotype was seen many times. This chain connects TRBV6-1 to TRBJ1-2, with unresolved D. Germline CDR1 reads MNHNS; CDR2 reads SASEGT. The V and J ends lost 5 bases and 4 bases respectively, with 20 bases between them. The CDR3 extends over 16 amino acids. CDR3 nucleotide sequence: TGTGCCAGCAGTTCATGGTTGGACCCGGCCATCTATGGCTACACCTTC. It translates to CASSSWLDPAIYGYTF.

This clonotype was counted a few times. The rearrangement uses TRBV10-3 and TRBJ2-1; possibly TRBD2 for D (7 bases). Germline V gene data show CDR1 as ENHRY and CDR2 as SYGVKD. The V end was cut by 3 bases, the J end by 7 bases, with 19 bases between. CDR3 length equals 16 residues. CDR3: CAISELRGPPGNEQFF. The CDR3 nucleotides are TGTGCCATCAGTGAATTGCGGGGGCCCCCAGGGAATGAGCAGTTCTTC.

The rearrangement joins TRBV2 to TRBJ2-1; TRBD1 might be the D (5 bases). The V end lost 5 bases, the J end lost 8 bases, and 13 bases lay between the germline ends. The CDR3 covers 13 residues. Germline lookup yields CDR1 SNHLY and CDR2 FYNNEI. The CDR3 spells CASSRQGFYEQFF. CDR3 nucleotides: TGTGCCAGCAGTCGGCAGGGTTTCTATGAGCAGTTCTTC.

Regarding this clonotype: A clone one base away is much larger, so this may be a read error. The rearrangement joins TRBV11-1 to TRBJ2-1, with 8 bases that match TRBD2. Germline V gene data show CDR1 as SGHAT and CDR2 as FQDESV (reference sequence). The length of the CDR3 is 16 residues. Germline trimming cut 5 bases from V and 2 bases from J; bases unmatched to any gene: 8. CDR3 sequence reads: CASSLRLAFTYNEQFF. The DNA for the CDR3 is TGTGCCAGCAGCCTCCGACTAGCGTTCACCTACAATGAGCAGTTCTTC.

This clonotype was observed a single time. The V gene is TRBV19, the J gene TRBJ1-4; D unclear. Trimming shortened V by 4 bases and J by 7 bases, and 10 bases separated the two germline ends. From germline, CDR1 is LNHDA and CDR2 SQIVND (reference sequence). CDR3 length: 13 amino acids. The CDR3 DNA follows: TGTGCCAGTAGTACCATTGAGAGTGAAAAACTGTTTTTT. As protein: CASSTIESEKLFF.

This clonotype showed up just once. One end of the junction is discordant with germline, which a read error may explain. The V and J genes are TRBV6-1 and TRBJ1-1; D is perhaps TRBD1 (6 bases). There are 15 residues in the CDR3. CDR1 MNHNS and CDR2 SASEGT come from the germline V gene. The CDR3 region is CDSSEQNRVNTEAFF. The DNA for the CDR3 is TGTGACAGCAGTGAACAAAACAGGGTGAACACTGAAGCTTTCTTT.

The count of this clonotype is one. This clone may be a read error of a much larger clone one base away. V usage is TRBV28 and J usage is TRBJ1-2; the D gene is possibly TRBD1 (5 bases). Germline loops: CDR1 MDHEN, CDR2 SYDVKM. The CDR3 is 14 residues long. V lost 3 bases, J lost 6 bases, and 14 bases lay in between. This CDR3 reads CASSFRGTNHGYTF. Here the CDR3 DNA reads TGTGCCAGCAGTTTTAGGGGTACGAACCATGGCTACACCTTC.

This clonotype appeared once. Relative to the germline gene, one junction end is altered; a read error may explain this. Here the CDR3 reads CVSRRGPYGYTF. The CDR3 DNA follows: TGTGTCAGCAGGAGGGGTCCCTATGGCTACACCTTC. The chain couples TRBV3-1 to TRBJ1-2; TRBD1 is a possible D gene (5 bases). The CDR3 runs to 12 residues. In germline, CDR1 is LGHDT, CDR2 YNNKEL (reference sequence).

This clonotype was seen a few times. V usage is TRBV9 and J usage is TRBJ2-5; unclear D gene. Trimming shortened V by 0 bases and J by 4 bases, and 13 bases separated the two germline ends. Germline CDR1 reads SGDLS; CDR2 reads YYNGEE. This CDR3 contains 15 residues. Written as DNA, the CDR3 is TGTGCCAGCAGCGTAGGCCCTCGATTCGGAGAGACCCAGTACTTC. Translation gives CASSVGPRFGETQYF.

This clonotype was picked up many times. The chain carries TRBV27 and TRBJ1-1; 9 bases align to TRBD1. This CDR3 is built from 16 residues. From germline, CDR1 is MNHEY and CDR2 SMNVEV (reference sequence). Trimming removed 0 bases from V and 5 bases from J; junction bases left unmatched: 7. The CDR3 DNA reads as TGTGCCAGCAGTTTATCGTTTCCGACAGGGGGGACTGAAGCTTTCTTT. Translating gives CASSLSFPTGGTEAFF.

This clonotype was recorded at least ten times. This sequence joins TRBV7-8 and TRBJ2-7; D not resolved. The V end lost 2 bases, the J end lost 2 bases, and 13 bases lay between the germline ends. This CDR3 contains 15 residues. Germline V gives CDR1 SGHVS, CDR2 FQNEAQ. CDR3 coding DNA: TGTGCCAGCAGCTTAAAAGCCGCCACGGCCTACGAGCAGTACTTC. Translation: CASSLKAATAYEQYF.

Remarks on this clonotype: Possible read error: a much larger clone is one base away. The chain uses TRBV20-1 and TRBJ2-7; D is possibly TRBD2 (6 bases). V was shortened by 5 bases and J by 5 bases, with 25 bases between the two germline ends. The CDR3 loop spans 16 amino acids. The germline CDR1 and CDR2 sequences are DFQATT and SNEGSKA (reference sequence). The CDR3 protein is CSALKPSGTGRDEQYF. The CDR3 region has the DNA TGCAGTGCTCTAAAACCCTCCGGGACTGGCCGCGACGAGCAGTACTTC.

This clonotype was observed a handful of times. V usage is TRBV6-1 and J usage is TRBJ2-6, with TRBD2 identical over 10 bases. The germline gives CDR1 MNHNS, CDR2 SASEGT. The V segment lost 5 bases and the J segment 3 bases; nucleotides outside the gene matches: 10. The CDR3 runs to 18 residues. CDR3 sequence (DNA): TGTGCCAGCAGTCGATCAGCGGGGGGGCCAGATGGGGCCAACGTCCTGACTTTC. Translated: CASSRSAGGPDGANVLTF.

This rearrangement joins TRBV3-1 to TRBJ2-7; D call uncertain. Trimming cost V 2 bases and J 0 bases, with 8 bases left between them. The CDR3 length is 14 residues. Germline values: CDR1 LGHDT, CDR2 YNNKEL (reference sequence). DNA of the CDR3: TGTGCCAGCAGCCAATCCCGGCCCTCCTACGAGCAGTACTTC. As protein: CASSQSRPSYEQYF.

In its sample, this clonotype was seen a few times. The CDR3 region has the DNA TGCGCCAGCAGCCAAATAGCGGACTTGAACACCGGGGAGCTGTTTTTT. Protein: CASSQIADLNTGELFF. V is TRBV4-1 and J is TRBJ2-2; tentatively, D is TRBD2 (6 bases). Germline assignment: CDR1 MGHRA and CDR2 YSYEKL. V was pared by 2 bases and J by 1 base, with 11 bases between. The CDR3 is made up of 16 amino acids.

This chain links TRBV11-2 with TRBJ2-5; 7 nucleotides match TRBD1. The V gene end was trimmed by 1 base and the J gene end by 7 bases; junction bases not matched to a gene: 12. Germline CDR1 and CDR2: SGHAT and FQNNGV. CDR3 length: 16 residues. DNA of the CDR3: TGTGCCAGCAGCTTAGCTCGACAGGGCGGAGGCGGGACCCAGTACTTC. This gives the protein CASSLARQGGGGTQYF.

Ten or more counts support this clonotype. The V gene is TRBV5-5, the J gene TRBJ2-2; TRBD2 agrees at 9 bases. Germline V gene sequence: CDR1 SGHKS, CDR2 YYEKEE (reference sequence). The CDR3 length is 17 residues. Trimming removed 4 bases from V and 3 bases from J; junction bases left unmatched: 10. CDR3 loop: CASSAIILAGHTGELFF. DNA for the CDR3: TGTGCCAGCAGCGCAATCATACTAGCGGGTCACACCGGGGAGCTGTTTTTT.

This clonotype showed up many times. V usage is TRBV6-5 and J usage is TRBJ1-2; D unclear. The CDR3 sequence is 15 residues long. Trimming removed 2 bases from V and 2 bases from J, with 12 bases in between. Per germline, CDR1 MNHEY and CDR2 SVGAGI. The CDR3 loop is CASSYGQDQNYGYTF. CDR3 DNA sequence: TGTGCCAGCAGTTACGGGCAGGACCAGAACTATGGCTACACCTTC.

This clonotype was counted at least ten times. This chain connects TRBV2 to TRBJ1-4; D call uncertain. Germline CDR1 SNHLY, CDR2 FYNNEI. The V end lost 7 bases, the J end lost 8 bases, and 14 bases lay between the germline ends. This CDR3 is built from 13 residues. Here the CDR3 reads CASIPEGREKLFF. The CDR3 nucleotides read TGTGCCAGCATTCCGGAGGGTCGGGAAAAACTGTTTTTT.

This clonotype was seen a few times. With a much larger clone just one base away, this may be a read error. The chain employs TRBV7-9 and TRBJ2-6, with 9 bases fitting TRBD1. CDR1 and CDR2 (germline): SEHNR, FQNEAQ (reference sequence). Trimming removed 6 bases from V and 2 bases from J; junction bases left unmatched: 8. The CDR3 covers 17 residues. CDR3 region: CASSIGTGSTGANVLTF. CDR3 bases: TGTGCCAGCAGTATAGGGACAGGGAGTACTGGGGCCAACGTCCTGACTTTC.

The table lists this clonotype with many counts. For the CDR3, the DNA is TGCAGTGCTAGCACGGGGGGGCTTAACACCGGGGAGCTGTTTTTT. Protein: CSASTGGLNTGELFF. The rearrangement joins TRBV20-1 to TRBJ2-2; 8 bases line up with TRBD2. After removal of 3 bases from V and 2 bases from J, the junction contained 5 bases not matched to a gene. CDR1 and CDR2 (germline): DFQATT, SNEGSKA (reference sequence). The CDR3 has 15 amino acids.

This clonotype was observed at least ten times. J is TRBJ2-7 and V is TRBV30; maybe TRBD1 (6 bases). V lost 0 bases to trimming and J lost 7 bases, with 22 bases between them. The CDR3 is made up of 16 amino acids. Germline assignment: CDR1 GTSNPN and CDR2 SVGIG (reference sequence). For the CDR3, the DNA is TGTGCCTGGAGTGTACGGTCCGGATCCCCCAGGGGAGAGCAGTACTTC. Translation: CAWSVRSGSPRGEQYF. The complete variable domain, with remaining parts taken from reference TRBV30 and TRBJ2-7, reads SQTIHQWPATLVQPVGSPLSLECTVEGTSNPNLYWYRQAAGRGLQLLFYSVGIGQISSEVPQNLSASRPQDRQFILSSKKLLLSDSGFYLCAWSVRSGSPRGEQYFGPGTRLTVT.